This T cell receptor (beta chain) was sequenced in a study of molecular identifiers for immune sequencing clone quantification (dated by TCRdb to 2016 to 2018). Turning to the overall study: For a replicate experiment, RNA from approximately 20,000 or 100,000 naive CD8 T cells was divided into five aliquots, of which four were sequenced. The study was a methods study using CD8 T cells to benchmark molecular-identifier clustering-based TCR repertoire sequencing (MIDCIRS) and TCR RNA copy counting. Overall results and qualifications from the work: In CMV-specific effector cells, clones with more than 20 RNA copies accounted for over 98% of molecules, whereas in naive cells such clones accounted for under 1%. When barcode sub-clustering was omitted, TCR diversity was inflated by chimeric consensus sequences, with chimeras reaching as high as 47%. Modeling estimated 2.5 to 3.5 recovered TCR RNA copies per cell, compared with about 10 by digital PCR, which implies roughly 30% capture efficiency. Identical TCR molecules sharing a barcode could cause highly expanded clone sizes to be underestimated. The naive libraries included spiked-in Jurkat TCR RNA (fewer than eleven copies' worth), and this Jurkat TCR RNA is not part of the donor repertoire. A single cell's worth of spiked-in Jurkat TCR RNA was reported detectable even among one million naive CD8 T cells.

Library preparation employed PCR. The data were produced on a NextSeq 500. Preparation of bulk TCR libraries followed a previously described approach, with the TCR primers listed in Table S5. The Qiagen AllPrep DNA/RNA kit was used to purify total RNA. Before analysis, reads from multiple sequencing runs of the same library were pooled. Regarding the original processing steps: Reads were retained only if an exact TCR constant sequence was present, and the retained reads were trimmed to 150 nt and grouped according to their 12-nt molecular barcodes. Within each barcode group, reads were sub-clustered at a 15% Levenshtein threshold, and quality-weighted consensus sequences were built per RNA molecule. Non-functional sequences were discarded, and so were lower-count sequences lying one edit away from another sequence. On the basis of fitting two negative binomial distributions, barcode sub-clusters with fewer than 20% of the maximum read count were discarded. TCRdb reprocessed the public reads (quality trimming at Q25 with fastp, clone calling with MiXCR) and kept in-frame beta chains. When rows share a CDR3 protein, they turn into one entry using the most common DNA and genes. TCRdb's processing, not the study's, gives the V and J calls here. Across this sample there are over 85,000 distinct CDR3 sequences, with around 30% seen only once. About 9.1% of the sample is taken by the ten largest.

Note on this clonotype: Its antigen is currently not known. Nothing much larger sits one base from this clone, and base qualities are not available.

The V and J ends are trimmed by 2 bases and 5 bases, leaving 14 bases between them. Looking up the germline V gene yields CDR1 MGHRA and CDR2 YSYEKL. From the cysteine through the phenylalanine, the CDR3 covers 15 amino acids. Only the CDR3 DNA stays, 45 bases, in frame from base 1. Libraries of naive CD8 T cells were generated from roughly 21,000 to 960,000 sorted cells, with 10%, 30% or 50% of the purified RNA used. Naive CD8 T cells were FACS-sorted as CD8+CD4-CCR7+CD45RA+ on a BD FACSAria II into RLT Plus buffer. To test detection sensitivity, Jurkat RNA equivalent to over 8 TCR copies was spiked into samples of about 17,000-1,100,000 naive CD8 T cells. CD8 T cells were enriched using RosetteSep CD8+ T Cell Enrichment Cocktail and Ficoll-Paque, and the enriched cells then underwent ACK red cell lysis.

The sequence was obtained from a human donor in good health. Some libraries in this study had Jurkat cell RNA spiked in. The chain was built from TRBV4-1 and TRBJ2-3; the D gene is possibly TRBD2, with 5 bases matching. Specimen: naive CD8+ T cells from blood, with Jurkat cell RNA spiked in. The cell subset or site label for this specimen denotes: FACS-sorted CD8+CD4-CCR7+CD45RA+ naive T cells. The DNA is as follows: TGCGCCAGCAGCCAAAGATTCATGGCGGGAGATACGCAGTATTTT. The encoded protein is CASSQRFMAGDTQYF.